This record looks at one T cell receptor (beta chain) sequence and its context. The data belong to a study of blood T cell repertoires in COVID-19. In the study overall: PBMCs, B-cell-depleted T cells, or T cells were the source of the cDNA or gDNA that made up the material.

The assay was immunoSEQ multiplex PCR, and TCRdb's table has in-frame clones only and misses some. Here the sample spans 350,000 to 450,000 clones, about 90% being singletons. With V trimmed by 2 bases and J by 8 bases, 3 bases remained unmatched. CDR1 ENHRY and CDR2 SYGVKD come from the germline V gene. The CDR3 runs to 16 residues. Input material: peripheral blood. The clonotype comes from a man in his forties with acute or convalescent COVID-19. The V and J genes are TRBV10-3 and TRBJ2-1; 16 bases match TRBD2. The CDR3 sequence is CAISERGLAGGDEQFF. In DNA form, the CDR3 reads TGTGCCATCAGTGAGCGGGGACTAGCGGGAGGGGATGAGCAGTTCTTC.